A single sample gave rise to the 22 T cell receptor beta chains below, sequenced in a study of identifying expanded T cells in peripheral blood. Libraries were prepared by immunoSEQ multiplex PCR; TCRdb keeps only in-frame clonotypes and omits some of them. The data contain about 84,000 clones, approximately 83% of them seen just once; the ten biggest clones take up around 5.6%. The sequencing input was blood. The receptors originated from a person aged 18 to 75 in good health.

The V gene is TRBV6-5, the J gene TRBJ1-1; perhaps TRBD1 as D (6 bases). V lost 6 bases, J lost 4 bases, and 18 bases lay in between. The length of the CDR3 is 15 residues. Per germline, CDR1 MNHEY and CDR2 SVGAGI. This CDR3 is CASRGLRAGATEAFF. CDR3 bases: TGTGCCAGCAGGGGTTTAAGGGCAGGGGCCACTGAAGCTTTCTTT.

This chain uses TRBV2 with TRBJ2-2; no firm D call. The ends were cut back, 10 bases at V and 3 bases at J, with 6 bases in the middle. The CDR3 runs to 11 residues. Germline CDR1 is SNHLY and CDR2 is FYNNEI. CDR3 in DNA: TGTGCCACCGCCTACACCGGGGAGCTGTTTTTT. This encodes CATAYTGELFF.

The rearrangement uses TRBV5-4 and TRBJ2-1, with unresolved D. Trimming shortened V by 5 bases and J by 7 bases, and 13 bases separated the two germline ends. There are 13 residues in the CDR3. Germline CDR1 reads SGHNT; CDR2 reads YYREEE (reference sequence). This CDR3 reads CASRPPGINEQFF. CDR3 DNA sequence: TGTGCCAGCAGACCCCCCGGAATAAATGAGCAGTTCTTC.

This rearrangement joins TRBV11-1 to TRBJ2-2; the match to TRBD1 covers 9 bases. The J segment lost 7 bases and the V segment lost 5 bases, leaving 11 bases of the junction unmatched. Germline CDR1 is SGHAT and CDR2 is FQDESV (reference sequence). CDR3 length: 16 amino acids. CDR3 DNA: TGTGCCAGCAGCCTCCGGGACAGGGAAGCAAGCGGGGAGCTGTTTTTT. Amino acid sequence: CASSLRDREASGELFF. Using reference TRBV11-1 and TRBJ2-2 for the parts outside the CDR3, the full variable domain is EAEVAQSPRYKITEKSQAVAFWCDPISGHATLYWYRQILGQGPELLVQFQDESVVDDSQLPKDRFSAERLKGVDSTLKIQPAELGDSAMYLCASSLRDREASGELFFGEGSRLTVL.

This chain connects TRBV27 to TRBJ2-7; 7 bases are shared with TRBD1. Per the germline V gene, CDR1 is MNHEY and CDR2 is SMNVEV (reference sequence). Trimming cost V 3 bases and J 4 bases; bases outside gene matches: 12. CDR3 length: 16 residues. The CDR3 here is CASSLSGQGGGYEQYF. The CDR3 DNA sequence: TGTGCCAGCAGTTTGTCAGGTCAAGGGGGCGGGTACGAGCAGTACTTC.

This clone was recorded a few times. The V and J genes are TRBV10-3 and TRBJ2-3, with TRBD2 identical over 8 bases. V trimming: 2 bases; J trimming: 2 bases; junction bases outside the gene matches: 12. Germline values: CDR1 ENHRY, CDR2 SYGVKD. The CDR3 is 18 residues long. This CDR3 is CAISEPSGRGGYTDTQYF. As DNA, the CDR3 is TGTGCCATCAGTGAGCCCTCGGGACGGGGGGGCTACACAGATACGCAGTATTTT.

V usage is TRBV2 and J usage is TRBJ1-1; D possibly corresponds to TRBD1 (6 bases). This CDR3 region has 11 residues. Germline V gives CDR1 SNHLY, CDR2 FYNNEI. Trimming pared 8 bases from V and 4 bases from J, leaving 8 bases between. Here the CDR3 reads CASVQGTEAFF. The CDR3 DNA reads TGTGCCAGCGTACAGGGCACTGAAGCTTTCTTT.

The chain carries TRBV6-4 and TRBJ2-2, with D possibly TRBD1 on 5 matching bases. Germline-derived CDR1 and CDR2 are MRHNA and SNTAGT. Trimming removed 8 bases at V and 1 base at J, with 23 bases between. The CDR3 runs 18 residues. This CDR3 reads CASLYGCRGAENTGELFF. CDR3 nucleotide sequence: TGTGCCAGCCTGTATGGGTGTAGGGGCGCTGAGAACACCGGGGAGCTGTTTTTT.

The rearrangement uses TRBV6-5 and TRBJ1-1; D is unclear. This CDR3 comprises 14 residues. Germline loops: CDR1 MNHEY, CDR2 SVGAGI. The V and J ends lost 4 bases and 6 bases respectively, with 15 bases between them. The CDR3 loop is CASSSWTGRAEAFF. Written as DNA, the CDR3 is TGTGCCAGCAGTTCCTGGACGGGAAGGGCTGAAGCTTTCTTT.

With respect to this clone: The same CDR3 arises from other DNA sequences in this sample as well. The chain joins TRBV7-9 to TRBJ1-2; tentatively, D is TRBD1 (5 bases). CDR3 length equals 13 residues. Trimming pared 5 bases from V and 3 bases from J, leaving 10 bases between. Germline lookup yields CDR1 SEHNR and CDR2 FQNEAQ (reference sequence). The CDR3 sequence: CASSRDRDYGYTF. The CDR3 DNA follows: TGTGCCAGCAGCCGAGACAGAGACTATGGCTACACCTTC.

The CDR3 DNA is TGTGCCAGCTCACCACAAGAGGGGTCTAATTCACCCCTCCACTTT. Translated: CASSPQEGSNSPLHF. The gene calls are TRBV18 and TRBJ1-6, with D maybe TRBD1 (5 bases). CDR1 and CDR2 from the germline V gene are KGHSH and LQKENI. The CDR3 length is 15 residues. Trimming removed 1 base from V and 6 bases from J, with 10 bases in between.

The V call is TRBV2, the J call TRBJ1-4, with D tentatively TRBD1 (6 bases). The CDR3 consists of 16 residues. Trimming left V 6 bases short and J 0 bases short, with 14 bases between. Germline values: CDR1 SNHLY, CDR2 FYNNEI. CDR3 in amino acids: CASSLRTDSTNEKLFF. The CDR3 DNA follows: TGTGCCAGCAGCCTTAGGACAGATTCAACTAATGAAAAACTGTTTTTT.

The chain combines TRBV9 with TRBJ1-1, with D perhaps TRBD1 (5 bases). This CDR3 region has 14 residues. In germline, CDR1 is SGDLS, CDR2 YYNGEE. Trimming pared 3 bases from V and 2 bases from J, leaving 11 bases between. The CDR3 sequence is CASSGRDGNTEAFF. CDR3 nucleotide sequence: TGTGCCAGCAGCGGGAGGGACGGTAACACTGAAGCTTTCTTT.

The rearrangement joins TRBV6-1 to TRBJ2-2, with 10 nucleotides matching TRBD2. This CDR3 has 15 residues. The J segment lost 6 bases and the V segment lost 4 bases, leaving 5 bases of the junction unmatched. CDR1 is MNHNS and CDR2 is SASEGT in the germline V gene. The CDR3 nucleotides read TGTGCCAGCAGTGCAAGCGGGGGGGCAGCCGGGGAGCTGTTTTTT. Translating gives CASSASGGAAGELFF.

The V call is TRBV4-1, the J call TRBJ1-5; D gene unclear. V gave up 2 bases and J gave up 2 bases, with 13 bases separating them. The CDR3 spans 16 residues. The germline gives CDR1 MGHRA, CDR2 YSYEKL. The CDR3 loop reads CASSQSLRLGNQPQHF. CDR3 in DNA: TGCGCCAGCAGCCAATCTCTCAGGTTAGGCAATCAGCCCCAGCATTTT.

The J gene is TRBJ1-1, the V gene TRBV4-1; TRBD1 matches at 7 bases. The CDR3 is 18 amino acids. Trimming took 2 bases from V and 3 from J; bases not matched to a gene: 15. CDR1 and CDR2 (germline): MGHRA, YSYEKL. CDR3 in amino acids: CASSQSPGTAAWDTEAFF. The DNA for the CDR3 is TGCGCCAGCAGCCAATCACCCGGGACAGCTGCCTGGGACACTGAAGCTTTCTTT.

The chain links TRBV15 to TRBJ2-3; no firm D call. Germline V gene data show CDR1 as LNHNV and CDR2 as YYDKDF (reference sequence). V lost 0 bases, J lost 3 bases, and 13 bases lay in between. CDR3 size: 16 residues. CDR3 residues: CATSRDRALRTDTQYF. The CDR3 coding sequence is TGTGCCACCAGCAGAGACAGAGCCCTTAGAACAGATACGCAGTATTTT.

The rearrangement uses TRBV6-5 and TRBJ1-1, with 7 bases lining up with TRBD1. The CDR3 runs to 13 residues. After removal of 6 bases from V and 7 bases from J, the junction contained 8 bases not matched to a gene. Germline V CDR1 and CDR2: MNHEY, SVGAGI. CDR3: CASSITGTVEAFF. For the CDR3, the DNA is TGTGCCAGCAGCATAACCGGGACAGTTGAAGCTTTCTTT.

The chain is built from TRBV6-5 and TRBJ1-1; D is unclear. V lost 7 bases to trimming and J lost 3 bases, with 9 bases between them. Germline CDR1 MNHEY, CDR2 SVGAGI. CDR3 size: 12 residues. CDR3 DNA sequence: TGTGCCAGCAAGATGGGATACACTGAAGCTTTCTTT. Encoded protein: CASKMGYTEAFF.

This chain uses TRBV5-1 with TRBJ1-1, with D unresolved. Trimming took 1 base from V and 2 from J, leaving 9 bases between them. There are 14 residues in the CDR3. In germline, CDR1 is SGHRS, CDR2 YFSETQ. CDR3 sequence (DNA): TGCGCCAGCAGCTTGAGTCTGGGAAACACTGAAGCTTTCTTT. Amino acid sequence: CASSLSLGNTEAFF.

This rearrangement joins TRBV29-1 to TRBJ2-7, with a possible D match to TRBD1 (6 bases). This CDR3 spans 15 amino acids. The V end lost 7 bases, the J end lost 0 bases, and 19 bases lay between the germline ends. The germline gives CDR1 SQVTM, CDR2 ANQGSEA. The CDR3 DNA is TGCAGCGCTCGAATGGACAGCTCCTACTCCTACGAGCAGTACTTC. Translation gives CSARMDSSYSYEQYF.

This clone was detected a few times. Here the CDR3 reads CSVRNQPQHF. CDR3 DNA: TGCAGCGTTAGAAATCAGCCCCAGCATTTT. The chain links TRBV29-1 to TRBJ1-5, with D hard to call. V gave up 5 bases and J gave up 4 bases, with 3 bases separating them. The CDR3 is made up of 10 amino acids. Per germline, CDR1 SQVTM and CDR2 ANQGSEA.